Listed here is a single T cell receptor (beta chain). This record comes from a study of blood T cell repertoires in COVID-19. Study information: The origin of the acute and convalescent COVID-19 samples was the United States, Italy and Spain. The analysed material was cDNA or gDNA that came from T cells, B-cell-depleted T cells, or PBMCs.

This CDR3 has 13 amino acids. The V and J ends lost 10 bases and 6 bases, in that order; junction bases with no gene match: 9. Germline V gives CDR1 MDHEN, CDR2 SYDVKM. Produced via immunoSEQ multiplex PCR; TCRdb's table is partial and in-frame only. The data show about 150,000 clones, 70% to 90% seen once. The material sequenced was peripheral blood. The clonotype originates from an elderly woman with COVID-19, enrolled during active disease. J is TRBJ2-7 and V is TRBV28; 10 bases are a match to TRBD2. The CDR3 here is CATRGTSASEQYF. CDR3 nucleotides: TGTGCCACCCGAGGGACTAGCGCAAGCGAGCAGTACTTC.